The clone carrying this T cell receptor (beta chain) has at least ten counts. This sample was included in a study of T-cell reconstitution after alpha-beta-depleted transplantation in children. CDR3 size: 14 residues. V was clipped by 2 bases and J by 4 bases; unmatched bases: 1. Molecular barcoding with unique molecular identifiers was used for the TCRbeta library. TCRdb ran MiXCR on the PCR reads and lists one entry per CDR3 protein. The sample records hundreds of thousands of distinct CDR3 sequences, around 12% being singletons. This receptor was taken from a human donor who donated a stem cell graft to a child with combined immunodeficiency. The gene calls are TRBV12-3 or TRBV12-4 and TRBJ2-5; TRBD2 matches 10 bases. The sample here was PBMCs from the stem cell graft donor, taken from the stem cell graft. The CDR3 here is CASSLLAGVETQYF. The CDR3 bases are TGTGCCAGCAGTTTACTAGCGGGAGTAGAGACCCAGTACTTC.